In this sample, the clone carrying this T cell receptor beta chain turned up many times. This CDR3 is built from 14 residues. After removal of 5 bases from V and 4 bases from J, the junction contained 6 bases not matched to a gene. CDR1 is SGHTA, CDR2 FQGTGA, per germline. This entry belongs to a study of T cells in Graves' hyperthyroidism and ophthalmopathy. The CDR3 regions of TCR beta were amplified from RNA transcripts. The HTBI primer set drove a first-round RT-PCR of the TCR CDR3. TCRdb called the multiplex PCR reads again in MiXCR, with one record for every CDR3 protein. The sample holds around 600,000 distinct CDR3 sequences; about 14% are singletons and the top ten take roughly an eighth.

The clonotype comes from a woman between 45 and 65 years old with Graves' ophthalmopathy. The sequencing input was blood. The chain joins TRBV7-3 to TRBJ2-3; TRBD2 agrees at 7 bases. This CDR3 is CASSTSTSADTQYF. The CDR3 bases are TGTGCCAGCAGCACAAGCACTAGCGCAGATACGCAGTATTTT.